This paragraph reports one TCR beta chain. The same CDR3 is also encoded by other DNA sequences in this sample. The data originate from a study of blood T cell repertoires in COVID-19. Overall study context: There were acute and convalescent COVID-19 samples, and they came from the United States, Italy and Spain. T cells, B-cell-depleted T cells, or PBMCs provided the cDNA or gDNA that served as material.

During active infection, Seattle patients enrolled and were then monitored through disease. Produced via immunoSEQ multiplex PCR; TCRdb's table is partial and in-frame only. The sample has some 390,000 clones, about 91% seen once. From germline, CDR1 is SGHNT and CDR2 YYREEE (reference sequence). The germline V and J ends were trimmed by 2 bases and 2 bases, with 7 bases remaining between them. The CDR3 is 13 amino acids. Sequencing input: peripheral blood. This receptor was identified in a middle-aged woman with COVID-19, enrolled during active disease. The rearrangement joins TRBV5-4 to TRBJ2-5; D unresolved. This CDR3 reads CASSFAGQETQYF. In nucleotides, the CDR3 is TGTGCCAGCAGCTTCGCCGGGCAAGAGACCCAGTACTTC. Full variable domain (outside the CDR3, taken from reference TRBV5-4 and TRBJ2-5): ETGVTQSPTHLIKTRGQQVTLRCSSQSGHNTVSWYQQALGQGPQFIFQYYREEENGRGNFPPRFSGLQFPNYSSELNVNALELDDSALYLCASSFAGQETQYFGPGTRLLVL.